Listed below are T cell receptor beta chains from one sample, sequenced in a study of T cell repertoires in cytomegalovirus infection. TCRdb reprocessed the reads via MiXCR and lists one record per CDR3 protein. The table records around 530,000 distinct CDR3 sequences, approximately 16% of them present only once. Sequencing was performed on CD8+ T cells from PBMCs. These receptor sequences come from a human donor in good health (CMV status not recorded). Some clones in this sample may be carry-over from other donors' samples. Each CDR3 is given with its conserved first and last residue. The order of the fields is D gene, J gene, V gene, clone size, CDR3 DNA, CDR3 protein. A D gene is named only where the DNA matches it firmly. Only part of the rows carry a size: once, few, many, or a class if the clone is expanded.

TRBD2 | TRBJ2-1 | TRBV20-1 | . | TGCAGTGCTAGAGTCGGGACTAGCGGGAGGAGAGCCTACAATGAGCAGTTCTTC | CSARVGTSGRRAYNEQFF
TRBD2 | TRBJ2-3 | TRBV6-6 | . | TGTGCCAGCAGTTCCAGGGCGGGAGATACGAAGTATTTT | CASSSRAGDTKYF
TRBD1 | TRBJ2-5 | TRBV5-6 | . | TGTGCCAGCAGCCCGACAGGGGCCGGTAGAGAGACCCAGTACTTC | CASSPTGAGRETQYF
. | TRBJ2-5 | TRBV14 | few | TGTGCCAGCAGCTTAGGGGCAGGGTTGTACCAAGAGACCCAGTACTTC | CASSLGAGLYQETQYF
. | TRBJ2-3 | TRBV20-1 | . | TGCAGTGCTAGAGATCCCCAGGGTAAGAGGACAGATACGCAGTATTTT | CSARDPQGKRTDTQYF
. | TRBJ1-1 | TRBV28 | many | TGTGCCAGCACAGAACGGATGAACACTGAAGCTTTCTTT | CASTERMNTEAFF
TRBD1 | TRBJ1-4 | TRBV15 | few | TGTGCCACCGGGACAGGGGCTGAAAAACTGTTTTTT | CATGTGAEKLFF
TRBD1 | TRBJ2-7 | TRBV25-1 | many | TGTGCCAGCAGGCCCATGGGACAGTCCTACGAGCAGTACTTC | CASRPMGQSYEQYF
. | TRBJ1-4 | TRBV30 | few | TGTGCCTGGAGTGGAGGTGCTACCTACGAAAAACTGTTTTTT | CAWSGGATYEKLFF
. | TRBJ1-1 | TRBV4-1 | few | TGCGCCACCTCCGAGGGGAGTACTGAAGCTTTCTTT | CATSEGSTEAFF
. | TRBJ2-5 | TRBV2 | few | TGTGCCAGCGTGACAGCGACCCAGTACTTC | CASVTATQYF
. | TRBJ2-7 | TRBV6-1 | few | TGTGCCAGCAGTCGACTCCCCACAGCTACCTACGAGCAGTACTTC | CASSRLPTATYEQYF
. | TRBJ2-7 | TRBV12-3/TRBV12-4 | many | TGTGCCAGCAGTTTAGATCGGGACTACGAGCAGTACTTC | CASSLDRDYEQYF
TRBD2 | TRBJ2-3 | TRBV7-3 | many | TGTGCCAGCAGCACCGGACTAGCGGGAAGCACAGATACGCAGTATTTT | CASSTGLAGSTDTQYF
. | TRBJ2-2 | TRBV9 | . | TGTGCCAGCAGCCTCCCCGGAGGGATGAACACCGGGGAGCTGTTTTTT | CASSLPGGMNTGELFF
. | TRBJ1-1 | TRBV6-5 | many | TGTGCCAGCAGTTACTCGAGAGGAGGCACTGAAGCTTTCTTT | CASSYSRGGTEAFF
TRBD1 | TRBJ1-5 | TRBV10-3 | . | TGTGCCTTACAGGGGGCCCCATGTTTTTGCAATCAGCCCCAGCATTTT | CALQGAPCFCNQPQHF
TRBD2 | TRBJ2-2 | TRBV19 | . | TGTGCCAGTAGGGGAGAAAGCGGGAGGGCCGTATTTACCGGGGAGCTGTTTTTT | CASRGESGRAVFTGELFF
TRBD1 | TRBJ1-5 | TRBV29-1 | many | TGCAGCGTTGATACAGGGGGAACGGGTCAGCCCCAGCATTTT | CSVDTGGTGQPQHF
. | TRBJ1-2 | TRBV9 | . | TGTGCCAGCAGCGCCGGGGATGGGATATACTATGGCTACACCTTC | CASSAGDGIYYGYTF
. | TRBJ2-1 | TRBV5-1 | . | TGCGCCAGCAGCTCGTGGACAGTTTCCTACAATGAGCAGTTCTTC | CASSSWTVSYNEQFF
TRBD2 | TRBJ2-2 | TRBV6-6 | . | TGTGCCAGCAGTTACTCGACTAGCGGGAGGGAGGACACCGGGGAGCTGTTTTTT | CASSYSTSGREDTGELFF
TRBD1 | TRBJ1-6 | TRBV10-3 | few | TGTGCCATCAGGGGACAGGGTAATTCACCCCTCCACTTT | CAIRGQGNSPLHF
. | TRBJ2-5 | TRBV6-5 | many | TGTGCCAGCAGTTACACGTACGCCTTGGAGACCCAGTACTTC | CASSYTYALETQYF
TRBD1 | TRBJ2-2 | TRBV7-9 | many | TGTGCCAGCAGCTCGGGGACAGGGCTCGACACCGGGGAGCTGTTTTTT | CASSSGTGLDTGELFF
TRBD2 | TRBJ2-1 | TRBV7-8 | many | TGTGCCAGCAGCTTATCGACTAGCGGAAACAATGAGCAGTTCTTC | CASSLSTSGNNEQFF
. | TRBJ1-4 | TRBV7-3 | . | TGTGCCAGCAGCTACCCATGGGACAAACGTAATGAAAAACTGTTTTTT | CASSYPWDKRNEKLFF
. | TRBJ2-2 | TRBV27 | many | TGTGCCAGCAGTTTTCGACCGGCGAACACCGGGGAGCTGTTTTTT | CASSFRPANTGELFF
TRBD2 | TRBJ2-7 | TRBV7-9 | many | TGTGCCAGCAGCTCCTCCGGGACTAACTCCTACGAGCAGTACTTC | CASSSSGTNSYEQYF
. | TRBJ2-3 | TRBV7-8 | many | TGTGCCAGCAGCTTAGGTCGGCGTGGACAGACCACAGATACGCAGTATTTT | CASSLGRRGQTTDTQYF
. | TRBJ1-2 | TRBV10-1 | . | TGCGCCAGCAGTGAGTCGGGAACAGCGGATCGGGATGGCTACACCTTC | CASSESGTADRDGYTF
. | TRBJ2-7 | TRBV7-2 | . | TGTGCAAGCAGCGCACTGAAAGTGTTTCACGAGCAGTACTTC | CASSALKVFHEQYF
. | TRBJ1-5 | TRBV27 | many | TGTGCCAGCAGTATCTCCGGGACGGGAAAGCCCCAGCATTTT | CASSISGTGKPQHF
. | TRBJ1-4 | TRBV6-1 | many | TGTGCCAGCAGTGAGAGAGGATTGCCCTCAAAACTGTTTTTT | CASSERGLPSKLFF
. | TRBJ2-7 | TRBV12-3/TRBV12-4 | few | TGTGCCAGCATCCCGCCCGCCGGCTTCTACGAGCAGTACTTC | CASIPPAGFYEQYF
TRBD1 | TRBJ1-4 | TRBV3-1 | . | TGTGCCAGCAGTCGGACAGGCGAGACAACTAATGAAAAACTGTTTTTT | CASSRTGETTNEKLFF
. | TRBJ1-5 | TRBV12-3/TRBV12-4 | many | TGTGCCAGCAAAGGGGGAGGTAGCAATCAGCCCCAGCATTTT | CASKGGGSNQPQHF
TRBD1 | TRBJ2-3 | TRBV11-3 | . | TGTGCCAGCAGCTTAGGTCGACCGGGACAGGGGTCAGATACGCAGTATTTT | CASSLGRPGQGSDTQYF
. | TRBJ2-1 | TRBV2 | . | TGTGCCAGCAGGAAACCAAACCAGGGCTCCTACAATGAGCAGTTCTTC | CASRKPNQGSYNEQFF
TRBD1 | TRBJ1-1 | TRBV7-9 | many | TGTGCCAGCAGCTTACCGACAGGGTTGGACACTGAAGCTTTCTTT | CASSLPTGLDTEAFF